Each of the 15 T cell receptor beta chains below was sequenced from the same sample in a study of blood T cell repertoires in COVID-19. Method: immunoSEQ multiplex PCR; TCRdb's copy keeps in-frame clones and lacks some. Of 90,000 or so clones in the sample, roughly 89% were seen once. The sample was peripheral blood. These TCRs come from a woman aged 70-85 years with acute or convalescent COVID-19.

The CDR3 nucleotides read TGTGCCACCCGGAGGGAGAACACCGGGGAGCTGTTTTTT. Its protein is CATRRENTGELFF. The V and J genes are TRBV2 and TRBJ2-2, with D tentatively TRBD2 (6 bases). V dropped 10 bases and J dropped 1 base, with 10 bases sitting between them. Germline values: CDR1 SNHLY, CDR2 FYNNEI. CDR3 length: 13 amino acids.

This chain connects TRBV28 to TRBJ1-1, with TRBD1 as a possible D gene (5 bases). CDR1 and CDR2 from the germline V gene are MDHEN and SYDVKM. The CDR3 runs 14 residues. Trimming took off 5 bases at V and 3 bases at J, with 13 bases between the two ends. Written as DNA, the CDR3 is TGTGCCAGCAGTCCCACGACAGAGCACACTGAAGCTTTCTTT. This codes for CASSPTTEHTEAFF.

The J gene is TRBJ1-3, the V gene TRBV6-6, with 7 nucleotides matching TRBD1. The germline gives CDR1 MNHNY, CDR2 SVGAGI (reference sequence). This CDR3 comprises 15 residues. V lost 7 bases and J lost 4; bases outside the gene matches: 10. The CDR3 region is CASNSIPGQGNTIYF. Written as DNA, the CDR3 is TGTGCCAGCAACTCAATTCCGGGACAGGGAAACACCATATATTTT.

The chain recombines TRBV11-2 with TRBJ1-5, with D unresolved. Per the germline V gene, CDR1 is SGHAT and CDR2 is FQNNGV. Trimming left V 1 base short and J 6 bases short, with 7 bases between. The CDR3 length is 13 residues. The CDR3 sequence: CASSLAGVQPQHF. CDR3 coding DNA: TGTGCCAGCAGCTTAGCCGGGGTTCAGCCCCAGCATTTT.

This clone was counted once. This sequence joins TRBV27 and TRBJ2-7; D unclear. CDR3 length: 14 residues. The V gene's germline CDR1 is MNHEY and CDR2 SMNVEV (reference sequence). The germline V and J ends were trimmed by 4 bases and 2 bases, with 12 bases remaining between them. CDR3 DNA sequence: TGTGCCAGCAGTTCGAGACGAGGAGCCTACGAGCAGTACTTC. It specifies CASSSRRGAYEQYF.

This chain uses TRBV5-4 with TRBJ2-7; D possibly corresponds to TRBD1 (5 bases). V lost 1 base to trimming and J lost 2 bases, with 7 bases between them. This CDR3 has 13 amino acids. Germline V lookup: CDR1 SGHNT, CDR2 YYREEE (reference sequence). CDR3 region: CASSLRGAYEQYF. The CDR3 coding sequence is TGTGCCAGCAGCTTGAGGGGTGCCTACGAGCAGTACTTC.

The chain joins TRBV28 to TRBJ1-2; D remains ambiguous. The germline gives CDR1 MDHEN, CDR2 SYDVKM. This CDR3 spans 14 amino acids. V was shortened by 3 bases and J by 2 bases, with 10 bases between the two germline ends. The CDR3 protein is CASSFPPPNYGYTF. The CDR3 DNA reads as TGTGCCAGCAGTTTCCCCCCCCCAAACTATGGCTACACCTTC.

CDR3 amino acids: CASSTGFNEKLFF. In DNA, the CDR3 is TGTGCCAGCTCAACAGGGTTTAATGAAAAACTGTTTTTT. This rearrangement joins TRBV18 to TRBJ1-4; TRBD1 might be the D (6 bases). The germline gives CDR1 KGHSH, CDR2 LQKENI. CDR3 length: 13 residues. V was trimmed by 5 bases and J by 4 bases, leaving 8 bases between them.

This clone was detected only once. The rearrangement links TRBV19 to TRBJ1-2; weak D call: TRBD1 (5 bases). Germline values: CDR1 LNHDA, CDR2 SQIVND (reference sequence). Trimming took off 9 bases at V and 8 bases at J, with 22 bases between the two ends. This CDR3 spans 14 amino acids. In DNA form, the CDR3 reads TGTGCCAGCCGGCCACCGACAGTCTCTATGGGCTACACCTTC. The encoded protein is CASRPPTVSMGYTF.

The chain has TRBV3-1 (or the pseudogene TRBV3-2) and TRBJ1-1; D unresolved. The V gene's germline CDR1 is LGHDT and CDR2 YNNKEL (reference sequence). Trimming stripped 4 bases from V and 4 bases from J, with 16 bases between. This CDR3 comprises 15 residues. CDR3 sequence reads: CASSPLRTAGTEAFF. Here the CDR3 DNA reads TGTGCCAGCAGCCCGCTTAGGACCGCGGGCACTGAAGCTTTCTTT.

V usage is TRBV7-2 and J usage is TRBJ2-7; 7 bases are shared with TRBD2. This CDR3 contains 14 residues. In germline, CDR1 is SGHTA, CDR2 FQGNSA. V dropped 5 bases and J dropped 3; count of bases not matched to a gene: 7. Written as DNA, the CDR3 is TGTGCCAGCAGCCCGCAATCGGGGGGCTACGAGCAGTACGTC. Translation gives CASSPQSGGYEQYV.

The rearrangement links TRBV7-2 to TRBJ2-7; possible D gene TRBD2, 7 bases. The CDR3 runs to 17 residues. V was clipped by 2 bases and J by 5 bases, with 22 bases between them. Looked up from germline, CDR1 is SGHTA and CDR2 is FQGNSA. The CDR3 here is CASSLMGGARLVHEQYF. The DNA of the CDR3 is TGTGCCAGCAGCTTAATGGGGGGGGCGCGGCTAGTGCACGAGCAGTACTTC.

This clone was seen a single time. This rearrangement joins TRBV28 to TRBJ1-1; TRBD1 might be the D (6 bases). The V end was cut by 7 bases, the J end by 4 bases, with 13 bases between. Germline V lookup: CDR1 MDHEN, CDR2 SYDVKM. The CDR3 runs to 13 residues. Here the CDR3 reads CASTQTGRTEAFF. The CDR3, as DNA: TGTGCCAGCACCCAAACAGGGCGCACTGAAGCTTTCTTT. The whole variable domain, remainder taken from reference TRBV28 and TRBJ1-1, is DVKVTQSSRYLVKRTGEKVFLECVQDMDHENMFWYRQDPGLGLRLIYFSYDVKMKEKGDIPEGYSVSREKKERFSLILESASTNQTSMYLCASTQTGRTEAFFGQGTRLTVV.

This chain links TRBV11-2 with TRBJ2-7; TRBD2 aligns across 7 bases. Looked up from germline, CDR1 is SGHAT and CDR2 is FQNNGV. The junction had 3 bases not matched to a gene; V was cut back by 0 bases and J by 1 base. The CDR3 is 15 residues long. The DNA for the CDR3 is TGTGCCAGCAGCTTAGACGGCGGGGGATCCTACGAGCAGTACGTC. This encodes CASSLDGGGSYEQYV.

The chain links TRBV4-1 to TRBJ2-3; D not certain. CDR1 is MGHRA, CDR2 YSYEKL, per germline. This CDR3 is built from 13 residues. Trimming stripped 4 bases from V and 6 bases from J, with 11 bases between. The CDR3 sequence is CASSRFMFDTQYF. Here the CDR3 DNA reads TGCGCCAGCAGCCGTTTTATGTTCGATACGCAGTATTTT.